This T cell receptor (beta chain) was sequenced during a study of monozygotic twins with inflammatory bowel disease. Study-wide results and limits: Immunosuppressive treatments differing between patients may have added repertoire variability.

The CDR3 totals 13 residues. The germline V gene has CDR1 SGHKS and CDR2 YYEKEE (reference sequence). On this clonotype: The antigen remains unidentified.

Each sample had eight separate cDNA synthesis reactions. TCRdb reprocessed the 5' RACE reads, keeping one entry per CDR3 protein, no DNA. The sample has approximately 85,000 distinct CDR3 sequences; the top ten hold 7.4%. This clonotype was sampled from a human donor with ulcerative colitis or Crohn's disease, or a healthy co-twin of an affected twin (not recorded which). The specimen sequenced was blood. This chain uses TRBV5-5 with TRBJ1-4. The CDR3 reads CASSWAPSEKLFF.